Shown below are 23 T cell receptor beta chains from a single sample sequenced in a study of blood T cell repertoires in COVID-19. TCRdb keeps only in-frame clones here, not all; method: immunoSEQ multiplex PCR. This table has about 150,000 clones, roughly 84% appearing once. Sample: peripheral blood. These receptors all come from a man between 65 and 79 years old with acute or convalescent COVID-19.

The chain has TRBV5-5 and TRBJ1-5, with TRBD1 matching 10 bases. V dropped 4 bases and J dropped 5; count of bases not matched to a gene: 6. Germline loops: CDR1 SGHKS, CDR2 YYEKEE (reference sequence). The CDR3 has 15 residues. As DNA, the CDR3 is TGTGCCAGCAGCCCAACCGGGACAGGGGATCAGCCCCAGCATTTT. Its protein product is CASSPTGTGDQPQHF.

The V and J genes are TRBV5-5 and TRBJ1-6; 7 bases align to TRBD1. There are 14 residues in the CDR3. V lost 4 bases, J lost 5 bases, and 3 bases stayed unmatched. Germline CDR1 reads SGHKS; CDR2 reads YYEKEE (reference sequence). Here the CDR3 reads CASSPGQDNSPLHF. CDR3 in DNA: TGTGCCAGCAGCCCCGGACAGGATAATTCACCCCTCCACTTT.

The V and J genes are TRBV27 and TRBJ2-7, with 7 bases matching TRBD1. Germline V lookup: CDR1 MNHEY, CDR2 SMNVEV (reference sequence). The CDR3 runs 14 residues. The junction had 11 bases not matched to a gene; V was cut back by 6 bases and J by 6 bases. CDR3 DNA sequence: TGTGCCAGCAGGGGAACAGGGGTGATCGGCGAGCAGTACTTC. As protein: CASRGTGVIGEQYF.

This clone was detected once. The CDR3 sequence is CASSRTSGGRGYNEQFF. For the CDR3, the DNA is TGTGCCAGCAGCCGGACTAGCGGGGGTCGGGGGTACAATGAGCAGTTCTTC. The chain is built from TRBV11-2 and TRBJ2-1; 13 nucleotides match TRBD2. The trim removed 5 bases at V and 4 bases at J, leaving 8 bases unmatched. The CDR3 is made up of 17 amino acids. Per the germline V gene, CDR1 is SGHAT and CDR2 is FQNNGV.

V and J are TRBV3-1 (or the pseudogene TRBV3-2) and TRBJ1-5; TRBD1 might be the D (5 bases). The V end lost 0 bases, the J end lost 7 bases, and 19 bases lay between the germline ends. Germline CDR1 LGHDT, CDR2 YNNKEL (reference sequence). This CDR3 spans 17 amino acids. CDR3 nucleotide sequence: TGTGCCAGCAGCCAAGAAATTCAGGGTGTGACAGAACAGCCCCAGCATTTT. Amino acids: CASSQEIQGVTEQPQHF.

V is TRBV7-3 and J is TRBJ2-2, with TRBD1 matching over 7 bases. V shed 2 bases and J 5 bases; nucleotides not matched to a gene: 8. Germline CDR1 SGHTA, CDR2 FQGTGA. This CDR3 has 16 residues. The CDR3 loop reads CASSLDPRGHTGELFF. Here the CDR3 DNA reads TGTGCCAGCAGCTTAGATCCTAGGGGGCATACCGGGGAGCTGTTTTTT.

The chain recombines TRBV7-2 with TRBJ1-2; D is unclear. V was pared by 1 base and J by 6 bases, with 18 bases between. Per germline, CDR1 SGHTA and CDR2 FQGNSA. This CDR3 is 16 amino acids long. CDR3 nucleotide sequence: TGTGCCAGCAGCTTAGGAATCTACAGACGTTCTGATGGCTACACCTTC. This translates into CASSLGIYRRSDGYTF.

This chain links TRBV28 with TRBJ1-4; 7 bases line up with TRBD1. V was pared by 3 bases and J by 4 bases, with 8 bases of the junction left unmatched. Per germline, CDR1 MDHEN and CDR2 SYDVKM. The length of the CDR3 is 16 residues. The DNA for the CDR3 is TGTGCCAGCAGTTTCAACTGGGACAGTGATAATGAAAAACTGTTTTTT. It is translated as CASSFNWDSDNEKLFF. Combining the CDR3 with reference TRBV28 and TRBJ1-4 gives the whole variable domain DVKVTQSSRYLVKRTGEKVFLECVQDMDHENMFWYRQDPGLGLRLIYFSYDVKMKEKGDIPEGYSVSREKKERFSLILESASTNQTSMYLCASSFNWDSDNEKLFFGSGTQLSVL.

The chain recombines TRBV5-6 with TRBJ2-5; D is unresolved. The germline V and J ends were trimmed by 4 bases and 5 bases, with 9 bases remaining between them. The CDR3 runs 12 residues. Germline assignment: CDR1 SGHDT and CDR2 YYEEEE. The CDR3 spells CASSLVLETQYF. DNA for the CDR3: TGTGCCAGCAGCCTGGTCTTGGAGACCCAGTACTTC.

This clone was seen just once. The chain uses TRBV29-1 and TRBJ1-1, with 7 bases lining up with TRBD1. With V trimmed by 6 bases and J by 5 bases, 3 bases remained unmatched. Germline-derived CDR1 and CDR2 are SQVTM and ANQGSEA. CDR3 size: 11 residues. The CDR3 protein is CSVNRGTEAFF. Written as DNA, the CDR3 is TGCAGCGTCAACAGGGGTACTGAAGCTTTCTTT.

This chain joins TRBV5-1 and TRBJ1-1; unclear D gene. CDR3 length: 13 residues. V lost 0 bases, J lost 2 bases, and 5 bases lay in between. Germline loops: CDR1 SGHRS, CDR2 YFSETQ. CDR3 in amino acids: CASSLGTNTEAFF. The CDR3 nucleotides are TGCGCCAGCAGCTTGGGGACTAACACTGAAGCTTTCTTT.

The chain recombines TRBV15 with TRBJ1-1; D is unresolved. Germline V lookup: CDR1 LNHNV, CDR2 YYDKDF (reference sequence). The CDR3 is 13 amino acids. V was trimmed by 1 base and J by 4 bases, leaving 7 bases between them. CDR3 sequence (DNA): TGTGCCACCAGCAGAGGGCCGGGCACTGAAGCTTTCTTT. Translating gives CATSRGPGTEAFF.

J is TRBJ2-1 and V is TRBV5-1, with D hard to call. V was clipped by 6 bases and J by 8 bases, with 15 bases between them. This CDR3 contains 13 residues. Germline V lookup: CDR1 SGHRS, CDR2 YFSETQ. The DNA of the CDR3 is TGCGCCAGCAATTCCGGAGTCATCGATGAGCAGTTCTTC. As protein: CASNSGVIDEQFF.

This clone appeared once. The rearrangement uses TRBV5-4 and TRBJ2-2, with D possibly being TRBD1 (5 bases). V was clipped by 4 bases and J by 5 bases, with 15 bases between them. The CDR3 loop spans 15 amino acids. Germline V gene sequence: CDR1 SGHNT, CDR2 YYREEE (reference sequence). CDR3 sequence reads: CASSHRTLLTGELFF. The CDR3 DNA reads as TGTGCCAGCAGCCACAGGACCCTCTTGACCGGGGAGCTGTTTTTT.

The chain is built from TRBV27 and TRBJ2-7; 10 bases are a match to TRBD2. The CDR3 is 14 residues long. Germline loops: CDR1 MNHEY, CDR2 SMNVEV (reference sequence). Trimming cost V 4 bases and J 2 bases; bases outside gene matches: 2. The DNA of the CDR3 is TGTGCCAGCAGTTGGACTAGCGGAACCTACGAGCAGTACTTC. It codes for CASSWTSGTYEQYF.

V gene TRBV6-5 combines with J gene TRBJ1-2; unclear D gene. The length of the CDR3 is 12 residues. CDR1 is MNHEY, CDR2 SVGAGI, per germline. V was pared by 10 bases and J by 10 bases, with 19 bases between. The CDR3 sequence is CATTSPNQVYTF. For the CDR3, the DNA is TGTGCCACAACCTCTCCCAATCAGGTCTACACCTTC.

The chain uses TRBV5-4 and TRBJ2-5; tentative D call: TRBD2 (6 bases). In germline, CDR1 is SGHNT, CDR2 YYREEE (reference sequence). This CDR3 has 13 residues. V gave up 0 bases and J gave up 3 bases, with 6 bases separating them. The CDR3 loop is CASSLGGEETQYF. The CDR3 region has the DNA TGTGCCAGCAGCTTGGGCGGGGAAGAGACCCAGTACTTC.

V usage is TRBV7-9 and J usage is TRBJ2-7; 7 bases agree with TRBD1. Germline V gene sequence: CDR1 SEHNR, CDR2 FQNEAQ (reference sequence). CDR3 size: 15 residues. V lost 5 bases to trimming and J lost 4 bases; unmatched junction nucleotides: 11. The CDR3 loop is CASSQQGSVMYEQYF. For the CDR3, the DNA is TGTGCCAGCAGCCAACAGGGGTCAGTAATGTACGAGCAGTACTTC.

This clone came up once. The CDR3 DNA reads TGTGCCAGCAGTTTCGTTGGGGGCGTGGAACACACTGAAGCTTTCTTT. It specifies CASSFVGGVEHTEAFF. The chain combines TRBV27 with TRBJ1-1; D is possibly TRBD1 (6 bases). The CDR3 totals 16 residues. V was trimmed by 3 bases and J by 3 bases, leaving 17 bases between them. Looked up from germline, CDR1 is MNHEY and CDR2 is SMNVEV (reference sequence).

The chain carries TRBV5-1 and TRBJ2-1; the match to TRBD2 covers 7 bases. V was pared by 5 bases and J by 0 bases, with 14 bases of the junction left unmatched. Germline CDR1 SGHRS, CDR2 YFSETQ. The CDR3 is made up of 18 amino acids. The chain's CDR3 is CASSGRELAGHSYNEQFF. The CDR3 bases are TGCGCCAGCAGTGGCAGGGAATTAGCGGGCCACTCCTACAATGAGCAGTTCTTC.

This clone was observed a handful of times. In DNA, the CDR3 is TGTGCCAGCAGTTTATACCGTGGGACAGGGGGCGCGACTGAAGCTTTCTTT. Protein: CASSLYRGTGGATEAFF. The genes are TRBV28 and TRBJ1-1; TRBD1 matches at 12 bases. Germline V gene sequence: CDR1 MDHEN, CDR2 SYDVKM. The CDR3 length is 17 residues. Losses at the gene ends were 1 base for V and 5 bases for J; bases not matched to a gene: 8.

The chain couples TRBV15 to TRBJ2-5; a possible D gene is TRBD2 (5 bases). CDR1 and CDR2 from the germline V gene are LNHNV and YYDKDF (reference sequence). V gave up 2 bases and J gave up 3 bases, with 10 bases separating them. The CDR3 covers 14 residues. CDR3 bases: TGTGCCACCAGCAGATCGTGGGGAGAAGAGACCCAGTACTTC. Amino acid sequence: CATSRSWGEETQYF.

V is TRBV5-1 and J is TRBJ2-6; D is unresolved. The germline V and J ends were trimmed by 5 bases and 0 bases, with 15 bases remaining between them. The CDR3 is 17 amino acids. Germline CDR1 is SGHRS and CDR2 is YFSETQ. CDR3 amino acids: CASSWAKLISGANVLTF. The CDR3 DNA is TGCGCCAGCAGTTGGGCGAAGCTGATCTCTGGGGCCAACGTCCTGACTTTC.